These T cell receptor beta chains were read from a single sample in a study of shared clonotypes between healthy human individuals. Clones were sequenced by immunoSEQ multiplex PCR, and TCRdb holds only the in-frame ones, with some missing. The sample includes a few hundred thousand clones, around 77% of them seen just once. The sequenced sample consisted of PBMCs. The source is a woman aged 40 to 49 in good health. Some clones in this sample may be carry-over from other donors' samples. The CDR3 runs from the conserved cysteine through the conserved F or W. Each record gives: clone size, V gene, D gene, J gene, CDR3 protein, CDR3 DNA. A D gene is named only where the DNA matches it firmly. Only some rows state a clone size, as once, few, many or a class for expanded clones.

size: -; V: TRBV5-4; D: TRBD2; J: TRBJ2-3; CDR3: CASSPTGTSEDTQYF; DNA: TGTGCCAGCTCCCCAACCGGGACTAGCGAAGATACGCAGTATTTT
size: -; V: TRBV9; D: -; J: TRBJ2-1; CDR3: CASTGVGDNEQFF; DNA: TGTGCCAGCACCGGGGTAGGGGACAATGAGCAGTTCTTC
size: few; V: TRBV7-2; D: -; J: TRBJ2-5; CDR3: CASSLGPYQETQYF; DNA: TGTGCCAGCAGCTTGGGACCGTACCAAGAGACCCAGTACTTC
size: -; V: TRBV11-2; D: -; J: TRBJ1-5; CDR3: CASSQTPWTSNQPQHF; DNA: TGTGCCAGCAGCCAAACACCCTGGACAAGCAATCAGCCCCAGCATTTT
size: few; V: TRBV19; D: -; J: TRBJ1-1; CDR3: CASSIRGGDTEAFF; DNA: TGTGCCAGTAGTATAAGAGGGGGGGACACTGAAGCTTTCTTT
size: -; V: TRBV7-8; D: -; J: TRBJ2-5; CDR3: CASSLGRVGGGQGRETQYF; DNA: TGTGCCAGCAGCTTGGGTCGGGTTGGTGGTGGGCAGGGTAGAGAGACCCAGTACTTC
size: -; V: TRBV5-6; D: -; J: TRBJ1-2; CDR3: CASSLKGGNYGYTF; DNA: TGTGCCAGCAGCTTGAAGGGGGGTAACTATGGCTACACCTTC
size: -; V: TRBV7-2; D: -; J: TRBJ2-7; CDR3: CASSLVKGLGYEQYF; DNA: TGTGCCAGCAGCTTAGTTAAGGGACTCGGCTACGAGCAGTACTTC
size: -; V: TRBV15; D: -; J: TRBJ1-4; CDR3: CATSRDSSRESEKLFF; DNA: TGTGCCACCAGCAGAGATTCGTCGAGGGAGAGTGAAAAACTGTTTTTT
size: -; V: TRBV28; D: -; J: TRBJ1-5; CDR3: CASTGGGGDQPQHF; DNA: TGTGCCAGCACCGGGGGGGGAGGAGATCAGCCCCAGCATTTT
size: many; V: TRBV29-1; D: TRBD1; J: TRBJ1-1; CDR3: CSAGQGMNTEAFF; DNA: TGCAGCGCAGGACAGGGAATGAACACTGAAGCTTTCTTT
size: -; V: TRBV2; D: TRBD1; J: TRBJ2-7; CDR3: CASNSGTGGSYEQYF; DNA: TGTGCCAGCAATTCCGGGACAGGGGGTTCCTACGAGCAGTACTTC
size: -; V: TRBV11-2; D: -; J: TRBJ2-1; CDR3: CASSLAGDNEQFF; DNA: TGTGCCAGCAGCTTGGCTGGGGACAATGAGCAGTTCTTC
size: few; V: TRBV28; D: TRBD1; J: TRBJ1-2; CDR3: CASRRDRANYGYTF; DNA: TGTGCCAGCAGGCGGGACAGGGCCAACTATGGCTACACCTTC
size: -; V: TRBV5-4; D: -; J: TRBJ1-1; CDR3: CASSPMRWDTEAFF; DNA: TGTGCCAGCAGCCCCATGAGGTGGGACACTGAAGCTTTCTTT
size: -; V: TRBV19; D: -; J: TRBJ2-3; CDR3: CASSNQGLTPFLYF; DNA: TGTGCCAGTAGTAATCAGGGCTTGACCCCGTTTTTGTATTTT
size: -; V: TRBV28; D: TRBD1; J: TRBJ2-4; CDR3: CASGTGGKNIQYF; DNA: TGTGCCAGCGGGACAGGGGGAAAAAACATTCAGTACTTC
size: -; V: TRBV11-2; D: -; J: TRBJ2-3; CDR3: CASTKVRTDTQYF; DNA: TGTGCCAGCACCAAGGTGAGGACAGATACGCAGTATTTT
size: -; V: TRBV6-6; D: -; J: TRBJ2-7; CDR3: CASSETGASYEQYF; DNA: TGTGCCAGCAGTGAGACCGGGGCGTCCTACGAGCAGTACTTC
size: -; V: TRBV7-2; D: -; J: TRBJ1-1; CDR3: CASSEGDLLSAFF; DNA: TGTGCCAGCAGCGAAGGGGATTTACTATCGGCTTTCTTT
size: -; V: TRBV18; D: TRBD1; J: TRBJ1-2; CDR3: CASSRGQGANYGYTF; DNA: TGTGCCAGCTCACGAGGGCAGGGGGCCAACTATGGCTACACCTTC
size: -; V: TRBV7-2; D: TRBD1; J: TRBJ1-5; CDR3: CASSAGTGYYNQPQHF; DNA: TGTGCCAGCAGCGCCGGGACAGGGTATTACAATCAGCCCCAGCATTTT